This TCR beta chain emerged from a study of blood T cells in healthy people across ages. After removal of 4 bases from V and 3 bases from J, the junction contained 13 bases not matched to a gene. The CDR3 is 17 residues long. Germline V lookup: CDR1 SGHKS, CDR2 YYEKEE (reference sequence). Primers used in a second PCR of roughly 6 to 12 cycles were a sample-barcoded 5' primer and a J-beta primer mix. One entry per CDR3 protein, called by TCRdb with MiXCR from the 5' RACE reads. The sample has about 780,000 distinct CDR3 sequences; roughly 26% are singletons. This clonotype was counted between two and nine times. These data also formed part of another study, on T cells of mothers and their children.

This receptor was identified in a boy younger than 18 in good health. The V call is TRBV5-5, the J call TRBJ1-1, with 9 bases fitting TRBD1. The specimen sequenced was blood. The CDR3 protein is CASSPLGTDRGDTEAFF. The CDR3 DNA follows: TGTGCCAGCAGCCCGTTAGGGACCGACAGGGGGGACACTGAAGCTTTCTTT. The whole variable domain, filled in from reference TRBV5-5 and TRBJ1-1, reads DAGVTQSPTHLIKTRGQQVTLRCSPISGHKSVSWYQQVLGQGPQFIFQYYEKEERGRGNFPDRFSARQFPNYSSELNVNALLLGDSALYLCASSPLGTDRGDTEAFFGQGTRLTVV.